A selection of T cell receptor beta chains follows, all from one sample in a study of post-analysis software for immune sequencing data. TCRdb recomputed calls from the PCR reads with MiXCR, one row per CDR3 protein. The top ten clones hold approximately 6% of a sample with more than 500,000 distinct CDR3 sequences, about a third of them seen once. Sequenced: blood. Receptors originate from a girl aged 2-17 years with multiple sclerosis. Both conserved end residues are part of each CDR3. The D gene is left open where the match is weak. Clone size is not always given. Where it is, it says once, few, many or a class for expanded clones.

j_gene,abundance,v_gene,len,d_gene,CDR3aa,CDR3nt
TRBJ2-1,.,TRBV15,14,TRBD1,CATSRDQGAGEQFF,TGTGCCACCAGCAGAGATCAGGGGGCTGGGGAGCAGTTCTTC
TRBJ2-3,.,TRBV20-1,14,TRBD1,CSARPDRVEDTQYF,TGCAGTGCTAGGCCAGACAGGGTGGAAGATACGCAGTATTTT
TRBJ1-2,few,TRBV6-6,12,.,CASRIQGFGYTF,TGTGCCAGCAGAATTCAGGGATTTGGCTACACCTTC
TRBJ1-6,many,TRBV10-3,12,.,CAISPGSSPLHF,TGTGCCATCAGTCCAGGGAGCTCACCCCTCCACTTT
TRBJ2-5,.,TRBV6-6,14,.,CASTLAGQGQTQYF,TGTGCCAGCACCCTCGCGGGGCAGGGACAGACCCAGTACTTC
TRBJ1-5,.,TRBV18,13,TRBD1,CASVDRVNQPQHF,TGTGCCAGTGTGGACAGGGTGAATCAGCCCCAGCATTTT
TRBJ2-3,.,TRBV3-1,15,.,CASSQDTGIVDTQYF,TGTGCCAGCAGCCAAGATACAGGGATAGTCGATACGCAGTATTTT
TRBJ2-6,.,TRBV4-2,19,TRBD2,CASSQELAGGLPGANVLTF,TGTGCCAGCAGCCAAGAACTAGCGGGGGGGCTTCCTGGGGCCAACGTCCTGACTTTC
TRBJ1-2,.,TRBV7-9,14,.,CASSLEAPNYGYTF,TGTGCCAGCAGCTTAGAGGCACCAAACTATGGCTACACCTTC
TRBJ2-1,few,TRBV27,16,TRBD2,CASSSPLAGAYNEQFF,TGTGCCAGCAGTTCCCCTCTAGCGGGGGCCTACAATGAGCAGTTCTTC
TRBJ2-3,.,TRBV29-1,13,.,CSVSGTLTDTQYF,TGCAGCGTATCCGGGACACTCACAGATACGCAGTATTTT
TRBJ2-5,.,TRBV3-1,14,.,CASSLRRNQETQYF,TGTGCCAGCAGCCTGAGGCGGAACCAAGAGACCCAGTACTTC
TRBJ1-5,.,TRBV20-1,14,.,CSAWDGDSNQPQHF,TGCAGTGCTTGGGACGGTGATAGCAATCAGCCCCAGCATTTT
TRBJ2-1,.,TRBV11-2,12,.,CASSLVVYEQFF,TGTGCCAGCAGCTTAGTGGTCTATGAGCAGTTCTTC
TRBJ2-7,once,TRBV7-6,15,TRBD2,CASSLGGGGAGEQYF,TGTGCCAGCAGCTTAGGTGGCGGGGGTGCCGGCGAGCAGTACTTC
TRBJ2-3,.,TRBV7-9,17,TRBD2,CASSQGTSGVHTDTQYF,TGTGCCAGCAGTCAAGGGACTAGCGGGGTTCACACAGATACGCAGTATTTT
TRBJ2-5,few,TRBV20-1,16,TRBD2,CSASILTSGGGQTQYF,TGCAGTGCTAGTATTTTAACTAGCGGGGGGGGACAGACCCAGTACTTC
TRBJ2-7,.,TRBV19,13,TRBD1,CASSIDRGREQYF,TGTGCCAGTAGTATAGACAGGGGGCGCGAGCAGTACTTC
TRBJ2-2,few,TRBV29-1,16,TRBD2,CSVEVTGGLDAGELFF,TGCAGCGTTGAAGTAACGGGGGGGCTCGACGCCGGGGAGCTGTTTTTT
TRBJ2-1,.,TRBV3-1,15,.,CASSHSKSSYNEQFF,TGTGCCAGCAGCCACTCGAAGAGCTCCTACAATGAGCAGTTCTTC
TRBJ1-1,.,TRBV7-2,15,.,CASSQQDWANTEAFF,TGTGCCAGCAGCCAGCAGGACTGGGCGAACACTGAAGCTTTCTTT
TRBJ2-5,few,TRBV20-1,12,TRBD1,CSAPGQAETQYF,TGCAGTGCTCCGGGACAGGCGGAGACCCAGTACTTC
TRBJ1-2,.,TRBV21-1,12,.,CASSSDNHGYTF,TGTGCCAGCAGCAGCGACAATCATGGCTACACCTTC
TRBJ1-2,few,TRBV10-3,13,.,CAISEGREDGYTF,TGTGCCATCAGTGAGGGGAGGGAGGATGGCTACACCTTC
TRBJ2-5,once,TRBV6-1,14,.,CASSSQARGGTQYF,TGTGCCAGCAGTTCACAGGCGCGGGGCGGGACCCAGTACTTC
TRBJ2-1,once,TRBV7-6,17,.,CASSSQAARGSLSEQFF,TGTGCCAGCAGCTCTCAAGCGGCCAGGGGATCATTAAGTGAGCAGTTCTTC
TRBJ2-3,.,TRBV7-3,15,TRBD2,CASSLSGGALDTQYF,TGTGCCAGCAGCCTAAGCGGGGGGGCCCTAGATACGCAGTATTTT
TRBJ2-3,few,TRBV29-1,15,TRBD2,CSVETSGGARDTQYF,TGCAGCGTTGAAACTAGCGGGGGGGCACGGGATACGCAGTATTTT
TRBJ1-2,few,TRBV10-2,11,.,CASSELGGYTF,TGCGCCAGCAGTGAGTTAGGGGGCTACACCTTC
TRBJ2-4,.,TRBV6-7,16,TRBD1,CASSGTGDSAKNIQYF,TGTGCCAGCAGCGGGACAGGGGATAGTGCCAAAAACATTCAGTACTTC
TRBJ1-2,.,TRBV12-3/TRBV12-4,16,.,CASSLVRDPRRWGYTF,TGTGCCAGCAGTTTAGTTCGGGACCCCCGGAGGTGGGGCTACACCTTC
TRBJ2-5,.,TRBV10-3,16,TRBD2,CAISETSGGLQETQYF,TGTGCCATCAGTGAGACCAGCGGGGGCCTCCAAGAGACCCAGTACTTC
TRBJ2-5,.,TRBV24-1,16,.,CATSEYTGKGLETQYF,TGTGCCACCAGTGAATATACAGGGAAGGGGTTAGAGACCCAGTACTTC
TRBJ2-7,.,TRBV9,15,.,CASSVGPTSSYEQYF,TGTGCCAGCAGCGTAGGACCGACCAGCTCCTACGAGCAGTACTTC
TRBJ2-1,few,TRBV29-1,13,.,CSVEGHGGPGEFF,TGCAGCGTTGAAGGGCATGGGGGCCCTGGGGAGTTCTTC
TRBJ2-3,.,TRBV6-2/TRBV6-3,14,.,CASTVLGRTDTQYF,TGTGCCTCCACTGTCTTGGGGCGCACAGATACGCAGTATTTT
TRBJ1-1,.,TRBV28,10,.,CASSYTEAFF,TGTGCCAGCAGTTACACTGAAGCTTTCTTT
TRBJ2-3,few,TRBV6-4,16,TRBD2,CASSDDAGGTTDTQYF,TGTGCCAGCAGTGACGACGCGGGGGGTACCACAGATACGCAGTATTTT
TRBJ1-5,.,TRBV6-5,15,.,CASSPDSYSSQPQHF,TGTGCCAGCAGCCCCGACAGTTATAGCAGTCAGCCCCAGCATTTT
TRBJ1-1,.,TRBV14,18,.,CASSQLTGGTRFGTEAFF,TGTGCCAGCAGCCAATTGACAGGAGGGACCCGGTTTGGGACTGAAGCTTTCTTT
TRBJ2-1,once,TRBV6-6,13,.,CASSPPQVQGQFF,TGTGCCAGCAGTCCCCCACAGGTCCAGGGGCAGTTCTTC
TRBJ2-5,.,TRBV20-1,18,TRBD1,CSAREWQGAIADQETQYF,TGCAGTGCTAGAGAATGGCAGGGGGCCATCGCTGACCAAGAGACCCAGTACTTC
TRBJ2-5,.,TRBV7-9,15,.,CASSSISAFQETQYF,TGTGCCAGCAGCTCAATCTCGGCGTTTCAAGAGACCCAGTACTTC
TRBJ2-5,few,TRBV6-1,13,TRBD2,CASRTGLAETQYF,TGTGCCAGCAGGACGGGACTAGCGGAGACCCAGTACTTC
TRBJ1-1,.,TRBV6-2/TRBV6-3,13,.,CASSSAANTEAFF,TGTGCCAGCAGTTCGGCTGCTAACACTGAAGCTTTCTTT
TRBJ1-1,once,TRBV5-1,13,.,CASSLQLGTEAFF,TGCGCCAGCAGCTTACAGTTGGGAACTGAAGCTTTCTTT
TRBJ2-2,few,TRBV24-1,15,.,CATSWGSANTGELFF,TGTGCCACCAGTTGGGGTAGCGCGAACACCGGGGAGCTGTTTTTT
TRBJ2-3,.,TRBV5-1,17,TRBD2,CASSLELASGGSDTQYF,TGCGCCAGCAGCTTGGAATTGGCTAGCGGGGGGTCGGATACGCAGTATTTT
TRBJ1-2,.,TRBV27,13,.,CASSFNRNYGYTF,TGTGCCAGCAGTTTTAACAGAAACTATGGCTACACCTTC
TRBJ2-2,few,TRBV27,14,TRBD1,CASGDRMTVGELFF,TGTGCCTCTGGGGACAGGATGACGGTCGGGGAGCTGTTTTTT
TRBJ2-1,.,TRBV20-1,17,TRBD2,CSARYSGGARGNNEQFF,TGCAGTGCTAGATACAGCGGGGGGGCCAGGGGCAACAATGAGCAGTTCTTC
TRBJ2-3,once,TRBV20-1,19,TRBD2,CSGKGVGGASRRATDTQYF,TGCAGTGGAAAAGGAGTCGGGGGGGCCAGCCGCAGGGCCACAGATACGCAGTATTTT
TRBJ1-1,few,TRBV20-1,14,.,CSAGRVGLITEAFF,TGCAGTGCTGGCCGCGTTGGGCTGATCACTGAAGCTTTCTTT
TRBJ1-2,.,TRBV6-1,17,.,CASSEGPALTQYDGYTF,TGTGCCAGCAGTGAAGGGCCCGCCTTGACGCAATATGATGGCTACACCTTC
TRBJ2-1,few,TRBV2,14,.,CASRSLVSYNEQFF,TGTGCCAGCAGGTCTCTAGTCTCCTACAATGAGCAGTTCTTC